This TCR beta chain appears in the sequencing data of a study of neurological immune-mediated disorders. This clonotype was found many times. What it binds is not known. Unsorted libraries came from 2 million PBMCs stored at -80 °C. Study conclusions and caveats: While HTLV-1-associated myelopathy showed the greatest TCR clonal expansion, multiple sclerosis showed the least, falling below healthy controls.

TCRdb redid the calling of the 5' RACE reads with MiXCR, one entry per CDR3 protein. The sample has 50,000 or so distinct CDR3 sequences, 3.8% seen once; the top ten hold 5% to 7%. The V gene lost 0 bases and the J gene lost 4 bases, with 13 bases spanning the gap. Germline lookup yields CDR1 SGHRS and CDR2 YFSETQ. This CDR3 region has 15 residues. This sequence joins TRBV5-1 and TRBJ1-2, with unresolved D. The source of this sequence is a man aged 60-69 years with multiple sclerosis. Specimen: PBMCs. The CDR3: CASSLERGSPYGYTF. CDR3 sequence (DNA): TGCGCCAGCAGCTTGGAGCGGGGTTCCCCCTATGGCTACACCTTC. Filled out from reference TRBV5-1 and TRBJ1-2, the complete variable domain reads KAGVTQTPRYLIKTRGQQVTLSCSPISGHRSVSWYQQTPGQGLQFLFEYFSETQRNKGNFPGRFSGRQFSNSRSEMNVSTLELGDSALYLCASSLERGSPYGYTFGSGTRLTVV.